Sequencing of this T cell receptor beta chain was carried out in a study of patients and donors after allogeneic stem cell transplantation. A single record per CDR3 protein comes from TCRdb applying MiXCR to the RT-PCR reads. The sample gives around 90,000 distinct CDR3 sequences, about 48% of which show up once; around 60% is in the top ten. The sequence was collected from a human donor who was either an allogeneic HSCT recipient or a stem cell or donor lymphocyte infusion donor (not recorded which). It is not recorded whose cells these are; they may come from a transplant donor. Material for sequencing was blood, either unsorted or a sorted T cell fraction (not recorded which).

CDR3 loop: CSVGDPSSNQPQHF. CDR3 DNA sequence: TGCAGCGTTGGAGACCCATCTAGCAATCAGCCCCAGCATTTT. This chain uses TRBV29-1 with TRBJ1-5; D is unresolved. Germline loops: CDR1 SQVTM, CDR2 ANQGSEA. The length of the CDR3 is 14 residues. V lost 4 bases and J lost 0, with 10 bases in between.